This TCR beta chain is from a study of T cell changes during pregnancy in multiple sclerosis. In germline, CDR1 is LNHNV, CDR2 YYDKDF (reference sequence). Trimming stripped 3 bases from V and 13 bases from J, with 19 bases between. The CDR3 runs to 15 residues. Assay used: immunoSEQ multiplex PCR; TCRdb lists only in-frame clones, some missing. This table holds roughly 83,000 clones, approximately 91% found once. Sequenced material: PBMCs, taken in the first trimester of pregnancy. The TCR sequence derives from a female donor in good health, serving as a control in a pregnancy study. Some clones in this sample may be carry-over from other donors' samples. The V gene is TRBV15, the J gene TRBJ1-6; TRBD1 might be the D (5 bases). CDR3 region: CATSRAYLGALPLHF. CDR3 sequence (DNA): TGTGCCACCAGCAGGGCCTACCTAGGGGCCCTCCCCCTCCACTTT.